This T cell receptor beta chain was obtained from a study of T cells in Graves' hyperthyroidism and ophthalmopathy. What was amplified from RNA transcripts were TCR beta CDR3 regions. HTBI primers drove first-round RT-PCR of the TCR CDR3. TCRdb itself ran the multiplex PCR reads through MiXCR, one entry per CDR3 protein. Here the sample spans about 380,000 distinct CDR3 sequences, 15% to 20% being singletons. CDR1 ENHRY and CDR2 SYGVKD come from the germline V gene. This CDR3 contains 13 residues. V was pared by 3 bases and J by 5 bases, with 10 bases between. This TCR was sampled from a man between 18 and 29 years old with Graves' ophthalmopathy. Sequences were obtained from blood. The chain uses TRBV10-3 and TRBJ1-2, with a tentative D call TRBD1 (6 bases). CDR3 amino acids: CAISDTGNYGYTF. In DNA, the CDR3 is TGTGCCATCAGTGACACAGGGAATTATGGCTACACCTTC.